These T cell receptor beta chains were read from a single sample in a study of blood T cells in healthy people across ages. TCRdb fed the 5' RACE reads into MiXCR, producing one record per CDR3 protein. The sample lists 450,000 to 700,000 distinct CDR3 sequences, 25% to 30% occurring once. The source material was blood. These receptors were collected from a woman aged 70-85 years in good health. Each CDR3 is given without its conserved first and last residue. The D gene is left open where the match is weak.

>11|.|TRBV20-1
SARGRRGHEQY
>12|.|TRBV20-1
SARWGHGNEKLF
>10|.|TRBV6-6
ASRLLNNEQF
>12|.|TRBV6-5
ASRGAGVYYGYT
>12|TRBD2|TRBV7-2
ASSTVTSGYEQY
>13|TRBD1|TRBV6-5
ASGGPGTGFYEQY
>13|.|TRBV7-2
ASSFYRDSYNEQF
>11|.|TRBV4-3
ASSQMVAGELF
>11|TRBD1|TRBV10-3
AISGDSRAEAF
>11|.|TRBV5-1
ASSIGQPGELF
>12|.|TRBV3-1
ASSRTASNQPQH
>17|TRBD2|TRBV4-3
ASSHLPYKRGAGPGELF
>11|.|TRBV6-6
ATRTGGANVLT
>12|.|TRBV20-1
SASEGTSTDTQY
>13|.|TRBV20-1
SARVGAGGDKTQY
>13|.|TRBV7-9
ASSLGMGLSEKLF
>10|.|TRBV28
ASRVGLDTQY
>11|.|TRBV7-2
ASSRTPNTEAF
>11|.|TRBV10-3
AISVKENYGYT
>12|.|TRBV5-1
ASSLDLASYEQY
>10|.|TRBV20-1
SARTRGETQY
>9|.|TRBV7-8
ASSSTREQY
>12|.|TRBV7-9
ASTWGQAPYEQY
>10|.|TRBV7-7
ASSRQEGTQY
>12|TRBD1|TRBV12-3/TRBV12-4
ASSLRQGASRQY
>13|TRBD2|TRBV18
ASSSGGGASVTQY
>11|.|TRBV7-9
ASSLGGFGEQY
>11|.|TRBV24-1
ATSVGSGGELF
>12|.|TRBV12-3/TRBV12-4
ASSPGVPDTPQY